This T cell receptor beta chain was recovered during a study of OX40 agonist ivuxolimab in advanced cancers. Study conclusions and caveats: The study found that CD8+ T cells averaged more expanded clones than CD4+. Some patients who did not respond also had low normalized T-cell clonal expansion.

The V segment lost 6 bases and the J segment 9 bases; nucleotides outside the gene matches: 7. The CDR3 is 12 residues long. Germline CDR1 and CDR2: MNHNS and SASEGT. A remark on this clone: What it binds is unknown.

Some clones are missing from TCRdb's copy, which holds only in-frame ones; the method was immunoSEQ multiplex PCR. This sample carries over 45,000 clones, 80% of them seen once, and the ten largest clones take under 4.5%. The sample consisted of CD4+ or CD8+ T cells sorted from blood, taken in a trial of the OX40 agonist ivuxolimab. The chain couples TRBV6-1 to TRBJ1-2; TRBD1 agrees at 7 bases. This TCR came from an adult with an advanced solid tumor such as melanoma, head and neck, liver or kidney cancer. CDR3 in amino acids: CASRRTGTSYTF. In DNA, the CDR3 is TGTGCCAGCAGGCGGACAGGTACGAGCTACACCTTC.